A selection of T cell receptor beta chains follows, all from one sample in a study of Graves' ophthalmopathy and Graves' hyperthyroidism. TCRdb reprocessed the multiplex PCR reads via MiXCR and lists one record per CDR3 protein. The sample consists of 500,000 to 800,000 distinct CDR3 sequences, roughly 39% of them appearing once. The sample consisted of peripheral blood. Receptors were obtained from an adult man with Graves' ophthalmopathy. CDR3s include the opening cysteine and the closing phenylalanine or tryptophan. D genes are given only for firm matches. Expanded clones get a size class; other rows say once, few or many, or leave the size out.

TRBJ2-7 - - TRBV20-1 CSARDSKTPYEQYF TGCAGTGCTAGAGATAGCAAGACACCCTACGAGCAGTACTTC
TRBJ2-2 - - TRBV2 CASLVNTGELFF TGTGCCAGCCTCGTAAACACCGGGGAGCTGTTTTTT
TRBJ2-2 - - TRBV5-1 CAASGEPNTGELFF TGCGCCGCATCGGGGGAGCCGAACACCGGGGAGCTGTTTTTT
TRBJ2-6 - TRBD1 TRBV29-1 CSVTGDTGANVLTF TGCAGCGTTACAGGGGATACTGGGGCCAACGTCCTGACTTTC
TRBJ2-7 many - TRBV6-1 CASRMGGRGGQYF TGTGCCAGCAGAATGGGAGGCCGAGGGGGGCAGTACTTC
TRBJ2-7 few TRBD1 TRBV10-3 CASTTDRISYEQYF TGTGCCAGCACCACGGACAGGATTTCCTACGAGCAGTACTTC
TRBJ2-5 once - TRBV12-3/TRBV12-4 CASSLRSELQETQYF TGTGCCAGCAGTTTAAGGTCAGAGCTCCAAGAGACCCAGTACTTC
TRBJ1-1 - - TRBV2 CASSAWTWAEAFF TGTGCCAGCAGTGCCTGGACCTGGGCTGAAGCTTTCTTT
TRBJ2-7 - TRBD1 TRBV10-3 CASSRQGAGSYEQYF TGTGCCAGCAGCCGACAGGGGGCAGGCTCCTACGAGCAGTACTTC
TRBJ2-7 - - TRBV2 CASSLASSTYEQYF TGTGCCAGCAGTTTAGCGTCTTCTACCTACGAGCAGTACTTC
TRBJ2-7 many - TRBV20-1 CSAREDRELAEQYF TGCAGTGCTAGAGAGGATCGGGAGCTAGCCGAGCAGTACTTC
TRBJ1-4 many - TRBV10-3 CAISGGTTTNEKLFF TGTGCCATCAGTGGCGGGACGACAACTAATGAAAAACTGTTTTTT
TRBJ1-1 many - TRBV19 CASSAQKGTEAFF TGTGCCAGTAGCGCCCAAAAGGGGACTGAAGCTTTCTTT
TRBJ2-1 - TRBD1 TRBV10-3 CAISATGDGGEQFF TGTGCCATCAGCGCGACAGGGGATGGGGGTGAGCAGTTCTTC
TRBJ2-6 - - TRBV19 CASRSGESGANVLTF TGTGCCAGTAGATCGGGGGAGTCTGGGGCCAACGTCCTGACTTTC
TRBJ1-2 - - TRBV2 CASSPTGAGGPHGYTF TGTGCCAGCTCACCGACGGGGGCAGGCGGCCCCCATGGCTACACCTTC
TRBJ2-7 many - TRBV29-1 CSVKDGKTYEQYF TGCAGCGTCAAGGACGGGAAAACCTACGAGCAGTACTTC
TRBJ1-5 few - TRBV5-5 CASSLSGGRGQPQHF TGTGCCAGCAGCTTGTCGGGGGGCAGAGGACAGCCCCAGCATTTT
TRBJ1-1 - - TRBV7-8 CASSLGTPGENTEAFF TGTGCCAGCAGCTTAGGGACACCCGGGGAGAACACTGAAGCTTTCTTT
TRBJ1-5 - TRBD1 TRBV4-2 CASSQVRDSLGLNQPQHF TGTGCCAGCAGCCAAGTAAGGGACAGCCTGGGGCTCAATCAGCCCCAGCATTTT
TRBJ1-2 many TRBD1 TRBV29-1 CSVEDSPGTGYGYTF TGCAGCGTTGAAGATAGCCCCGGGACAGGATATGGCTACACCTTC
TRBJ1-5 - - TRBV7-3 CAPGGGQPQHF TGTGCCCCGGGGGGCGGTCAGCCCCAGCATTTT
TRBJ2-1 once TRBD1 TRBV19 CASRGQASYNEQFF TGTGCCAGTAGGGGACAGGCTTCCTACAATGAGCAGTTCTTC
TRBJ2-1 few - TRBV29-1 CSVEAGGSWQFF TGCAGCGTTGAGGCCGGTGGCAGTTGGCAGTTCTTC
TRBJ2-7 - - TRBV11-2 CASGGVYEQYF TGTGCCAGCGGGGGCGTTTACGAGCAGTACTTC
TRBJ2-3 - TRBD2 TRBV10-3 CASSPPGGESTDTQYF TGTGCCAGCAGTCCCCCCGGGGGGGAAAGCACAGATACGCAGTATTTT
TRBJ1-6 many - TRBV12-3/TRBV12-4 CASSGGRHSNNSPLHF TGTGCCAGCAGTGGAGGACGGCATAGCAATAATTCACCCCTCCACTTT
TRBJ1-2 many TRBD1 TRBV10-3 CAISESRGQDGYTF TGTGCCATCAGTGAGTCGAGGGGACAGGATGGCTACACCTTC
TRBJ1-1 - TRBD1 TRBV10-3 CASKGQGATEAFF TGTGCCAGCAAAGGACAGGGGGCCACTGAAGCTTTCTTT
TRBJ1-1 many TRBD1 TRBV12-3/TRBV12-4 CASSYFQTGTNTEAFF TGTGCCAGCAGTTATTTTCAGACAGGGACGAACACTGAAGCTTTCTTT
TRBJ1-2 few TRBD1 TRBV20-1 CSAQDRGTNNYGYTF TGCAGTGCCCAGGACAGGGGGACTAATAACTATGGCTACACCTTC
TRBJ1-4 few TRBD1 TRBV20-1 CSARGTGWGTDNEKLFF TGCAGTGCTAGAGGGACAGGGTGGGGCACAGATAATGAAAAACTGTTTTTT
TRBJ2-5 - - TRBV12-3/TRBV12-4 CASSSPGARGGAQYF TGTGCCAGCAGTTCCCCAGGGGCCCGTGGGGGAGCGCAGTACTTC